The 15 T cell receptor beta chains below come from one sample, sequenced in a study of T cell clones after liver transplantation. Assay used: immunoSEQ multiplex PCR; TCRdb lists only in-frame clones, some missing. The table lists tens of thousands of clones, around 75% of them singletons, with around 16% in the top ten. This material consisted of CD4+ T cells from blood, taken before liver transplant. These receptors were obtained from a human donor who received a liver transplant.

The chain links TRBV9 to TRBJ1-3, with a tentative D call TRBD1 (6 bases). Trimming took 4 bases from V and 3 from J, leaving 11 bases between them. The CDR3 has 14 residues. The germline gives CDR1 SGDLS, CDR2 YYNGEE. The CDR3 region is CASSRGTRGNTIYF. CDR3 nucleotides: TGTGCCAGCAGCCGTGGGACACGTGGAAACACCATATATTTT.

This clone appeared a few times. The chain joins TRBV30 to TRBJ2-5; perhaps TRBD2 as D (5 bases). Germline CDR1 GTSNPN, CDR2 SVGIG (reference sequence). Deletions cut 0 bases from V and 2 bases from J, with 10 bases between. The CDR3 has 14 residues. In DNA form, the CDR3 reads TGTGCCTGGAGTGTACGGACTTTACAAGAGACCCAGTACTTC. It is translated as CAWSVRTLQETQYF.

The sample holds a few counts of this clone. V gene TRBV25-1 combines with J gene TRBJ1-6; D not resolved. Germline CDR1 is MGHDK and CDR2 is SYGVNS. V lost 3 bases to trimming and J lost 8 bases, with 8 bases between them. This CDR3 has 13 residues. For the CDR3, the DNA is TGTGCCAGCAGTGACGTTAATTATTCACCCCTCCACTTT. This translates into CASSDVNYSPLHF.

The genes are TRBV5-6 and TRBJ2-3; the D is unclear. CDR1 SGHDT and CDR2 YYEEEE come from the germline V gene. The CDR3 totals 15 residues. Trimming cost V 1 base and J 0 bases, with 9 bases left between them. DNA for the CDR3: TGTGCCAGCAGCTTGCATGTAACAAGCACAGATACGCAGTATTTT. It is translated as CASSLHVTSTDTQYF.

The chain joins TRBV16 to TRBJ2-3, with D hard to call. The ends were cut back, 7 bases at V and 2 bases at J, with 13 bases in the middle. CDR3 length: 14 residues. Germline CDR1 and CDR2: KGHSY and FQNENV. CDR3 residues: CASTKSSTTDTQYF. CDR3 sequence (DNA): TGTGCCAGCACAAAAAGTAGTACCACAGATACGCAGTATTTT.

Ten or more counts support this clone. The rearrangement joins TRBV5-4 to TRBJ2-2; D is undetermined. CDR1 is SGHNT and CDR2 is YYREEE in the germline V gene (reference sequence). Trimming took off 1 base at V and 3 bases at J, with 7 bases between the two ends. CDR3 length: 14 amino acids. CDR3 protein: CASSLTQYTGELFF. The DNA of the CDR3 is TGTGCCAGCAGCTTGACACAGTACACCGGGGAGCTGTTTTTT.

This clone was detected a few times. The chain recombines TRBV6-5 with TRBJ2-7, with 7 bases fitting TRBD1. The length of the CDR3 is 14 residues. From germline, CDR1 is MNHEY and CDR2 SVGAGI. Trimming took 6 bases from V and 2 from J; bases not matched to a gene: 7. In nucleotides, the CDR3 is TGTGCCAGCAGAAGGGGACAGCTGGCCTACGAGCAGTACTTC. It encodes CASRRGQLAYEQYF.

This clone came up once. The chain uses TRBV5-4 and TRBJ1-2, with 7 bases that match TRBD1. Per germline, CDR1 SGHNT and CDR2 YYREEE (reference sequence). This CDR3 contains 15 residues. The V and J ends lost 1 base and 6 bases, in that order; junction bases with no gene match: 9. The CDR3 reads CASSLFAGGYDGYTF. CDR3 in DNA: TGTGCCAGCAGCTTGTTTGCAGGGGGTTATGATGGCTACACCTTC. The full variable domain, in which reference TRBV5-4 and TRBJ1-2 provide the parts outside the CDR3, is ETGVTQSPTHLIKTRGQQVTLRCSSQSGHNTVSWYQQALGQGPQFIFQYYREEENGRGNFPPRFSGLQFPNYSSELNVNALELDDSALYLCASSLFAGGYDGYTFGSGTRLTVV.

This clone has a single count. The V gene is TRBV2, the J gene TRBJ1-5, with a tentative D call TRBD1 (6 bases). Germline values: CDR1 SNHLY, CDR2 FYNNEI. The CDR3 extends over 13 amino acids. Deletions cut 4 bases from V and 9 bases from J, with 13 bases between. DNA for the CDR3: TGTGCCAGCAGTGCAGGGGTCGAAGTGCCCCAGCATTTT. Amino acids: CASSAGVEVPQHF.

The CDR3 protein is CASSRTGQINQPQHF. CDR3 coding DNA: TGTGCCAGCAGCCGCACCGGACAGATCAATCAGCCCCAGCATTTT. The V gene is TRBV7-8, the J gene TRBJ1-5; D may be TRBD1 (6 bases). CDR3 length: 15 residues. V was trimmed by 5 bases and J by 3 bases, leaving 14 bases between them. The germline V gene encodes CDR1 SGHVS and CDR2 FQNEAQ.

The V call is TRBV6-5, the J call TRBJ2-7; a weak D match, TRBD1 (6 bases). This CDR3 is built from 14 residues. CDR1 is MNHEY, CDR2 SVGAGI, per germline. The V gene lost 6 bases and the J gene lost 2 bases, with 14 bases spanning the gap. The CDR3 is CASSKDSLAYEQYF. The CDR3, as DNA: TGTGCCAGCAGCAAGGACAGTCTTGCCTACGAGCAGTACTTC.

This clone was seen only a few times. V gene TRBV25-1 combines with J gene TRBJ1-4; D gene ambiguous. CDR3 length: 15 residues. The germline CDR1 and CDR2 sequences are MGHDK and SYGVNS. Between the trimmed V and J ends, which lost 2 bases and 4 bases, there was a span of 11 bases. The DNA of the CDR3 is TGTGCCAGCAGTGAAGGCCGGACTTTTAATGAAAAACTGTTTTTT. This sequence encodes CASSEGRTFNEKLFF. The entire variable domain, with the rest obtained from reference TRBV25-1 and TRBJ1-4, is as follows: EADIYQTPRYLVIGTGKKITLECSQTMGHDKMYWYQQDPGMELHLIHYSYGVNSTEKGDLSSESTVSRIRTEHFPLTLESARPSHTSQYLCASSEGRTFNEKLFFGSGTQLSVL.

This sequence joins TRBV15 and TRBJ1-1, with TRBD1 matching over 7 bases. The CDR3 is made up of 13 amino acids. The trim removed 5 bases at V and 3 bases at J, leaving 3 bases unmatched. CDR1 and CDR2 (germline): LNHNV, YYDKDF (reference sequence). The CDR3 region is CATSYDRDTEAFF. The CDR3 DNA follows: TGTGCCACCAGCTACGACAGGGACACTGAAGCTTTCTTT. Full variable domain (remainder filled in from reference TRBV15 and TRBJ1-1): DAMVIQNPRYQVTQFGKPVTLSCSQTLNHNVMYWYQQKSSQAPKLLFHYYDKDFNNEADTPDNFQSRRPNTSFCFLDIRSPGLGDTAMYLCATSYDRDTEAFFGQGTRLTVV.

V and J are TRBV30 and TRBJ2-4; D possibly corresponds to TRBD2 (6 bases). Deletions cut 3 bases from V and 2 bases from J, with 11 bases between. The CDR3 length is 14 residues. The V gene's germline CDR1 is GTSNPN and CDR2 SVGIG (reference sequence). The CDR3 here is CAWRPGETKNIQYF. For the CDR3, the DNA is TGTGCCTGGAGGCCGGGGGAAACCAAAAACATTCAGTACTTC.

CDR3 bases: TGTGCCAGCAGCTTTGGCGGGGGGGCGGCAGATACGCAGTATTTT. The encoded protein is CASSFGGGAADTQYF. This chain connects TRBV5-6 to TRBJ2-3, with TRBD2 matching 9 bases. The ends lost 2 bases at V and 4 bases at J; junction bases unmatched: 5. The CDR3 runs 15 residues. The germline V gene has CDR1 SGHDT and CDR2 YYEEEE.